Each of the 19 T cell receptor beta chains below was sequenced from the same sample in a study of T cell responses to AZD1222 COVID-19 vaccine. The data were produced by immunoSEQ multiplex PCR, yet TCRdb's version contains in-frame clones alone and is incomplete. The sample has over 150,000 clones; roughly 88% are singletons. The sample was peripheral blood, taken 28 days after the second AZD1222 dose. The origin of the receptors is an adult who received the AZD1222 COVID-19 vaccine.

This clone was found once. CDR3 sequence: CASSEGTVLYGYTF. In nucleotides, the CDR3 is TGTGCCAGCAGCGAGGGGACAGTGTTATATGGCTACACCTTC. The gene calls are TRBV9 and TRBJ1-2; 7 positions match TRBD1. This CDR3 is 14 amino acids long. The junction had 7 bases not matched to a gene; V was cut back by 3 bases and J by 5 bases. Germline V gene data show CDR1 as SGDLS and CDR2 as YYNGEE.

The chain couples TRBV2 to TRBJ1-3; possible D gene TRBD1, 5 bases. V was cut by 5 bases and J by 4 bases, with 18 bases left in between. CDR1 and CDR2 (germline): SNHLY, FYNNEI. The CDR3 length is 16 residues. CDR3 sequence: CASSLVGRGRGNTIYF. The CDR3, as DNA: TGTGCCAGCAGTCTCGTAGGGAGGGGCCGCGGAAACACCATATATTTT.

The J gene is TRBJ2-3, the V gene TRBV4-3; D remains unclear. The CDR3 has 13 residues. Germline assignment: CDR1 LGHNA and CDR2 YSLEER. Trimming cost V 0 bases and J 6 bases, with 7 bases left between them. CDR3 sequence reads: CASSQESWDTQYF. CDR3 nucleotide sequence: TGCGCCAGCAGCCAAGAGAGTTGGGATACGCAGTATTTT.

The chain combines TRBV24-1 with TRBJ2-7, with a weak D call TRBD1 (6 bases). The germline gives CDR1 KGHDR, CDR2 SFDVKD. This CDR3 region has 15 residues. The V and J ends lost 4 bases and 3 bases respectively, with 15 bases between them. CDR3 coding DNA: TGTGCCACCAGTGACCCCAAAAGGGACATCTACGAGCAGTACTTC. Translated: CATSDPKRDIYEQYF.

The chain joins TRBV6-2 or TRBV6-3 to TRBJ2-2; D call uncertain. The CDR3 loop spans 13 amino acids. Germline values: CDR1 MNHEY, CDR2 SVGEGT. Deletions cut 1 base from V and 4 bases from J, with 4 bases between. In nucleotides, the CDR3 is TGTGCCAGCAGTTACTACCTCACCGGGGAGCTGTTTTTT. Its protein product is CASSYYLTGELFF.

Written as DNA, the CDR3 is TGTGCCAGCAGCTTATTCCTAGCGGGTGGGGAGCAGTTCTTC. It is translated as CASSLFLAGGEQFF. The genes are TRBV7-2 and TRBJ2-1, with 8 positions matching TRBD2. This CDR3 is built from 14 residues. The V gene end was trimmed by 2 bases and the J gene end by 10 bases; junction bases not matched to a gene: 7. Per the germline V gene, CDR1 is SGHTA and CDR2 is FQGNSA.

The V call is TRBV30, the J call TRBJ1-3, with TRBD1 matching 10 bases. The CDR3 has 15 amino acids. V lost 2 bases and J lost 8; bases outside the gene matches: 9. The V gene's germline CDR1 is GTSNPN and CDR2 SVGIG (reference sequence). In nucleotides, the CDR3 is TGTGCCTGGAGTCCAACCCGGGACAGGGGCTACACCATATATTTT. This sequence encodes CAWSPTRDRGYTIYF.

This clone showed up just once. The rearrangement joins TRBV29-1 to TRBJ2-7; D is undetermined. CDR3 length: 14 amino acids. V dropped 5 bases and J dropped 5 bases, with 19 bases sitting between them. The germline V gene has CDR1 SQVTM and CDR2 ANQGSEA. The CDR3 coding sequence is TGCAGCGTTATGCCTCCGGAGACTTCCAACGAGCAGTACTTC. Its translation: CSVMPPETSNEQYF.

This chain uses TRBV30 with TRBJ1-6; 7 bases are shared with TRBD1. The V gene's germline CDR1 is GTSNPN and CDR2 SVGIG (reference sequence). The CDR3 loop spans 14 amino acids. The J segment lost 10 bases and the V segment lost 0 bases, leaving 6 bases of the junction unmatched. The CDR3: CAWSVQGLLSPLHF. CDR3 in DNA: TGTGCCTGGAGTGTACAGGGGCTACTGTCACCCCTCCACTTT.

J is TRBJ2-5 and V is TRBV3-1 (or the pseudogene TRBV3-2), with 11 nucleotides matching TRBD2. Germline CDR1 LGHDT, CDR2 YNNKEL (reference sequence). V was pared by 3 bases and J by 4 bases, with 10 bases of the junction left unmatched. The CDR3 covers 17 residues. CDR3 in DNA: TGTGCCAGCAGCCAGACTAGCGGGGTAGGTTTAAGAGAGACCCAGTACTTC. It translates to CASSQTSGVGLRETQYF.

This sequence joins TRBV24-1 and TRBJ2-1; 8 nucleotides line up with TRBD1. Germline CDR1 is KGHDR and CDR2 is SFDVKD. V trimming: 3 bases; J trimming: 6 bases; junction bases outside the gene matches: 9. The CDR3 covers 16 residues. The CDR3 region has the DNA TGTGCCACCAGTGATCATCCGGGACAGGACATCAATGAGCAGTTCTTC. This encodes CATSDHPGQDINEQFF.

This chain uses TRBV7-6 with TRBJ1-6, with D perhaps TRBD1 (5 bases). V lost 5 bases and J 10 bases, leaving 24 bases between the germline ends. CDR3 length: 17 residues. The germline V gene encodes CDR1 SGHVS and CDR2 FNYEAQ. The CDR3 nucleotides read TGTGCCAGCAGCCCTAAACCCCAGGCGACAGTACCCTCACCCCTCCACTTT. Translated: CASSPKPQATVPSPLHF.

This chain joins TRBV7-8 and TRBJ2-5; TRBD1 matches 9 bases. CDR1 SGHVS and CDR2 FQNEAQ come from the germline V gene. Trimming took 5 bases from V and 3 from J; bases not matched to a gene: 7. The CDR3 spans 15 residues. The CDR3 DNA sequence: TGTGCCAGCAGCCCGGGACAGGGCCGAAAAGAGACCCAGTACTTC. Translating it yields CASSPGQGRKETQYF.

The gene calls are TRBV6-5 and TRBJ1-5; 7 bases are a match to TRBD1. The V and J ends lost 5 bases and 6 bases, in that order; junction bases with no gene match: 7. The CDR3 has 14 amino acids. Germline V gene data show CDR1 as MNHEY and CDR2 as SVGAGI. The CDR3 nucleotides read TGTGCCAGCAGTACAGGGGACAACGGTCAGCCCCAGCATTTT. Translated: CASSTGDNGQPQHF.

The CDR3 here is CASSSSGGAFGELFF. The CDR3 bases are TGTGCCAGCAGTTCTAGCGGGGGGGCCTTCGGGGAGCTGTTTTTT. V gene TRBV6-2 or TRBV6-3 combines with J gene TRBJ2-2, with 12 positions matching TRBD2. This CDR3 has 15 residues. The V and J ends lost 4 bases and 7 bases, in that order; junction bases with no gene match: 4. Germline lookup yields CDR1 MNHEY and CDR2 SVGEGT.

The chain is built from TRBV15 and TRBJ1-5; 9 nucleotides match TRBD1. Trimming at V came to 1 base and at J to 6 bases, leaving 4 bases not matched to a gene. The CDR3 loop spans 15 amino acids. Germline V lookup: CDR1 LNHNV, CDR2 YYDKDF (reference sequence). CDR3 amino acids: CATSRVWDRAQPQHF. In nucleotides, the CDR3 is TGTGCCACCAGCAGAGTCTGGGACAGGGCTCAGCCCCAGCATTTT.

The gene calls are TRBV29-1 and TRBJ1-2; possibly TRBD1 for D (5 bases). CDR3 length equals 14 residues. Trimming pared 7 bases from V and 7 bases from J, leaving 22 bases between. Germline V gives CDR1 SQVTM, CDR2 ANQGSEA. In nucleotides, the CDR3 is TGCAGCGCTGGGCGCATCGGGGGGGATACTGGCTACACCTTC. The encoded protein is CSAGRIGGDTGYTF.

The DNA for the CDR3 is TGTGCCAGCTCACCACCGGGAGCGGGGGGGAGCACAGATACGCAGTATTTT. Translating it yields CASSPPGAGGSTDTQYF. The chain combines TRBV18 with TRBJ2-3; 10 bases fit TRBD2. V dropped 0 bases and J dropped 0; count of bases not matched to a gene: 3. The CDR3 has 17 amino acids. Germline V lookup: CDR1 KGHSH, CDR2 LQKENI. The full variable domain, in which reference TRBV18 and TRBJ2-3 provide the parts outside the CDR3, is NAGVMQNPRHLVRRRGQEARLRCSPMKGHSHVYWYRQLPEEGLKFMVYLQKENIIDESGMPKERFSAEFPKEGPSILRIQQVVRGDSAAYFCASSPPGAGGSTDTQYFGPGTRLTVL.

This chain links TRBV30 with TRBJ1-5; D is unresolved. Trimming left V 2 bases short and J 5 bases short, with 10 bases between. Germline CDR1 and CDR2: GTSNPN and SVGIG (reference sequence). CDR3 size: 13 residues. Here the CDR3 reads CAWSRTLDQPQHF. The CDR3, as DNA: TGTGCCTGGAGTCGAACCCTGGATCAGCCCCAGCATTTT.